The text below deals with one TCR beta chain. Its antigen is currently unknown. Germline CDR1 reads PRHDT; CDR2 reads FYEKMQ (reference sequence). CDR3 size: 14 residues. The V gene end was trimmed by 0 bases and the J gene end by 3 bases; junction bases not matched to a gene: 2. PCR amplification relied on 60 Vbeta primers (plus 13 Jbeta primers). The table came from immunoSEQ multiplex PCR; TCRdb's copy has only in-frame clones and leaves some out. This sample carries 250,000 or so clones, about 93% of them seen once, and the ten largest clones take about 1.5%. This entry comes from a study of cytomegalovirus exposure and HLA in healthy donors. Study results and caveats: The study listed approximately 160 cytomegalovirus-associated TCR beta chains. Some V segments (TRBV6-2 and TRBV6-3 among them) were excluded as indistinguishable.

The rearrangement links TRBV13 to TRBJ2-7; 7 bases are a match to TRBD2. Sequencing used PBMCs. The source of this sequence is a girl aged 2 to 9 in good health and CMV-seronegative. The DNA for the CDR3 is TGTGCCAGCAGCTTAGGGCTAGCGGACTACGAGCAGTACTTC. It specifies CASSLGLADYEQYF.